This record covers a single TCR beta chain. This sample was taken from a study of control samples from healthy donors and cancer patients. With 4 bases clipped from V and 4 bases from J, the junction kept 7 bases outside the gene matches. CDR1 is SGHRS and CDR2 is YFSETQ in the germline V gene. This CDR3 has 16 amino acids. Measured with immunoSEQ multiplex PCR; TCRdb has only the in-frame clones, and not every one. The sample consists of some 200,000 clones, about 95% of them appearing once. Sequencing was performed on blood. The sequence was obtained from a middle-aged man in good health. The chain links TRBV5-1 to TRBJ2-2; 10 bases line up with TRBD1. CDR3 sequence: CASSRQGALGTGELFF. The CDR3 region has the DNA TGCGCCAGCAGCCGACAGGGGGCATTGGGCACCGGGGAGCTGTTTTTT.